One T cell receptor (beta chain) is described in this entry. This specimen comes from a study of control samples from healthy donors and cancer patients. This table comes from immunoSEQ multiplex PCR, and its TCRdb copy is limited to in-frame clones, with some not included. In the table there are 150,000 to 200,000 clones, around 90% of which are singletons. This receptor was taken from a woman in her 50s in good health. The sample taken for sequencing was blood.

The CDR3 protein is CASSLLTASGNTIYF. For the CDR3, the DNA is TGTGCCAGCAGCTTATTGACAGCCTCTGGAAACACCATATATTTT. The chain links TRBV7-8 to TRBJ1-3, with a possible D match to TRBD1 (5 bases). The CDR3 spans 15 residues. Germline lookup yields CDR1 SGHVS and CDR2 FQNEAQ. V lost 2 bases to trimming and J lost 0 bases, with 8 bases between them.